The subject of this entry is one T cell receptor (beta chain). Its specificity is unknown. This sample stems from a study of cytomegalovirus exposure and HLA in healthy donors. Overall study findings and caveats: Reportedly, HLA-A and HLA-B alleles of most subjects were accurately predicted from TCR beta. Presence/absence analyses treated sequencing depth as roughly uniform across donors.

PCR involved 60 Vbeta and 13 Jbeta primers. Sequenced by immunoSEQ multiplex PCR; TCRdb stores in-frame clones only, minus some. The sample lists 100,000 to 130,000 clones, approximately 74% occurring once. Sequencing was done on a sample of PBMCs. The clonotype originates from a woman aged 35 to 49 in good health and CMV-seropositive.

CDR3 DNA sequence: TGTGCTAGTCGGACTAGCGGCTCCTACAATGAGCAGTTCTTC. Amino acid sequence: CASRTSGSYNEQFF. V is TRBV12-5 and J is TRBJ2-1; 10 nucleotides agree with TRBD2. The CDR3 runs 14 residues. Losses at the gene ends were 8 bases for V and 0 bases for J; bases not matched to a gene: 1. Germline CDR1 reads LGHNT; CDR2 reads FRNRAP.